A selection of T cell receptor beta chains follows, all from one sample in a study of CD8+ T cells in alopecia areata. Some clones are missing from TCRdb's copy, which holds only in-frame ones; the method was immunoSEQ multiplex PCR. The sample has about 150,000 clones, 50% to 65% seen once; the top ten hold 15% to 20%. The source was CD8+ T cells sorted from blood, collected at week 0. Source of these receptors: a human donor with alopecia areata. Each CDR3 is given with its conserved first and last residue. D genes are given only for firm matches. The size entry is marked missing in some rows and otherwise reads once, few, many or a size class.

few,.,TRBV7-8,TRBJ2-1,CASSFGLGNEQFF,TGTGCCAGCAGCTTTGGTCTGGGGAATGAGCAGTTCTTC
.,.,TRBV2,TRBJ1-2,CARGAGVVYGYTF,TGTGCCAGAGGGGCAGGGGTCGTCTATGGCTACACCTTC
.,TRBD2,TRBV2,TRBJ2-7,CASTGAGGSYEQYF,TGTGCCAGCACCGGAGCGGGGGGCTCTTACGAGCAGTACTTC
many,.,TRBV4-1,TRBJ2-3,CASSQVRTTDTQYF,TGCGCCAGCAGCCAAGTCAGGACCACAGATACGCAGTATTTT
few,.,TRBV6-5,TRBJ2-7,CASSGLGTSYEQYF,TGTGCCAGCAGTGGTTTGGGCACCTCCTACGAGCAGTACTTC
.,TRBD2,TRBV7-3,TRBJ2-1,CASSPSGGSIHEQFF,TGTGCCAGCAGCCCATCGGGGGGGAGTATCCATGAGCAGTTCTTC
.,.,TRBV4-3,TRBJ2-1,CASSQLSGPYRGGDEQFF,TGCGCCAGCAGCCAACTAAGCGGACCGTATCGCGGAGGGGATGAGCAGTTCTTC
.,.,TRBV4-1,TRBJ1-2,CASSQDTWRAPYGYTF,TGCGCCAGCAGCCAAGATACTTGGAGGGCCCCCTATGGCTACACCTTC
.,TRBD1,TRBV5-1,TRBJ2-3,CASSRQGPSTDTQYF,TGCGCCAGCAGCCGACAGGGTCCTAGCACAGATACGCAGTATTTT
.,TRBD2,TRBV5-1,TRBJ2-1,CASSSGTRPLDEQFF,TGCGCCAGCAGCTCCGGGACTAGACCTTTAGATGAGCAGTTCTTC
once,.,TRBV4-1,TRBJ2-7,CASSQDGQGTSPYEQYF,TGCGCCAGCAGCCAAGACGGGCAGGGAACCAGCCCCTACGAGCAGTACTTC
.,.,TRBV9,TRBJ2-6,CASSVKAGPGANVLTF,TGTGCCAGCAGCGTAAAGGCCGGCCCTGGGGCCAACGTCCTGACTTTC
.,.,TRBV10-2,TRBJ1-5,CASTADGFNQPQHF,TGCGCCAGCACTGCCGACGGATTCAATCAGCCCCAGCATTTT
few,TRBD2,TRBV7-6,TRBJ2-3,CASSPGTSGSTDTQYF,TGTGCCAGCAGCCCCGGGACTAGCGGGAGCACAGATACGCAGTATTTT
.,.,TRBV2,TRBJ2-6,CASSEGGAGANVLTF,TGTGCCAGCAGTGAGGGTGGGGCTGGGGCCAACGTCCTGACTTTC
.,TRBD2,TRBV4-2,TRBJ2-3,CASSQVGASGDIHRTDTQYF,TGTGCCAGCAGCCAAGTGGGGGCTAGCGGGGACATTCATCGCACAGATACGCAGTATTTT
.,.,TRBV30,TRBJ2-1,CAWSAGLYDEQFF,TGTGCCTGGAGTGCTGGACTATATGATGAGCAGTTCTTC
.,.,TRBV25-1,TRBJ1-2,CASSEGGIYGYTF,TGTGCCAGCAGTGAAGGGGGGATCTATGGCTACACCTTC
.,.,TRBV11-2,TRBJ1-6,CASSLDVGSPLHF,TGTGCCAGCAGCTTGGACGTGGGGTCACCCCTCCACTTT
.,.,TRBV29-1,TRBJ1-1,CSVAPLNTEAFF,TGCAGCGTTGCTCCTTTGAACACTGAAGCTTTCTTT
.,.,TRBV11-2,TRBJ2-7,CASSLERGYEQYF,TGTGCCAGCAGCTTAGAACGGGGATACGAGCAGTACTTC
.,TRBD1,TRBV29-1,TRBJ1-2,CSVPPTGNYGYTF,TGCAGCGTTCCTCCGACAGGGAACTATGGCTACACCTTC
few,TRBD1,TRBV7-9,TRBJ2-7,CASSPSWGQADEQYF,TGTGCCAGCAGCCCTAGCTGGGGACAGGCGGACGAGCAGTACTTC
.,.,TRBV4-3,TRBJ1-2,CASSSTGYGYTF,TGCGCCAGCAGCTCTACAGGGTATGGCTACACCTTC
.,.,TRBV29-1,TRBJ1-2,CSVDQNGYTF,TGCAGCGTGGACCAGAATGGCTACACCTTC
few,TRBD2,TRBV9,TRBJ2-1,CASRETSGGRNEQFF,TGTGCCAGCAGAGAAACTAGCGGGGGGCGCAATGAGCAGTTCTTC
.,.,TRBV7-6,TRBJ2-3,CASSPVGAGGTDTQYF,TGTGCCAGCAGCCCCGTGGGGGCAGGGGGCACAGATACGCAGTATTTT
few,TRBD2,TRBV7-2,TRBJ2-3,CASSLVRLAGAQEKQYF,TGTGCCAGCAGCTTGGTCCGTCTAGCGGGGGCCCAGGAAAAGCAGTATTTT
few,TRBD2,TRBV29-1,TRBJ2-1,CSVDGTSGGNEQFF,TGCAGCGTTGACGGGACTAGCGGGGGGAATGAGCAGTTCTTC
.,.,TRBV27,TRBJ2-7,CASSPPGRTYEQYF,TGTGCCAGCAGTCCCCCGGGACGGACCTACGAGCAGTACTTC
few,TRBD1,TRBV4-3,TRBJ1-6,CASSQDNNPRQGVEGPLHF,TGCGCCAGCAGCCAAGATAATAACCCGAGACAGGGCGTTGAGGGGCCCCTCCACTTT
few,.,TRBV25-1,TRBJ2-7,CASSRGSYEQYF,TGTGCCAGCAGCCGTGGCTCCTACGAGCAGTACTTC
.,.,TRBV19,TRBJ1-1,CASSIGETEAFF,TGTGCCAGTAGTATAGGGGAAACTGAAGCTTTCTTT
.,.,TRBV12-2,TRBJ2-6,CASCSGANVLTF,TGTGCAAGCTGCTCTGGGGCCAACGTCCTGACTTTC
once,TRBD2,TRBV5-1,TRBJ2-3,CASSFVVAGGTDTQYF,TGCGCCAGCAGCTTTGTGGTCGCGGGGGGCACAGATACGCAGTATTTT
.,.,TRBV30,TRBJ2-3,CAWSEGTISDTQYF,TGTGCCTGGAGTGAGGGGACCATATCAGATACGCAGTATTTT
.,.,TRBV13,TRBJ2-2,CASSLENSAGELFF,TGTGCCAGCAGCTTAGAGAATTCGGCCGGGGAGCTGTTTTTT
few,.,TRBV19,TRBJ1-2,CASSINRDYGYTF,TGTGCCAGTAGTATCAACAGGGACTATGGCTACACCTTC
once,.,TRBV4-3,TRBJ2-5,CASSRLAGPYQETQYF,TGCGCCAGCAGCCGATTGGCGGGGCCCTACCAAGAGACCCAGTACTTC
.,TRBD1,TRBV6-5,TRBJ1-2,CASSPTGETLFGYTF,TGTGCCAGCAGCCCAACAGGGGAGACGCTTTTTGGCTACACCTTC
.,TRBD1,TRBV30,TRBJ1-1,CAWIGQGDAFF,TGTGCCTGGATTGGACAGGGGGACGCTTTCTTT
few,TRBD2,TRBV7-8,TRBJ2-5,CASSRLAGSRETQYF,TGTGCCAGCAGTCGACTAGCGGGTTCTCGGGAGACCCAGTACTTC
.,.,TRBV30,TRBJ1-1,CAWRLDSEAFF,TGTGCCTGGAGGTTGGACAGTGAAGCTTTCTTT
.,TRBD1,TRBV5-1,TRBJ1-2,CASPQGAKYGYTF,TGCGCCAGCCCACAGGGGGCGAAATATGGCTACACCTTC
.,.,TRBV9,TRBJ1-2,CASGPRDTLGYGYTF,TGTGCCAGCGGACCTCGGGATACGCTTGGCTATGGCTACACCTTC